The 29 T cell receptor beta chains reported below all come from one sample, sequenced in a study of T cell repertoires in cytomegalovirus infection. One entry per CDR3 protein, called by TCRdb with MiXCR from the reads. The data hold some 200,000 distinct CDR3 sequences, with roughly 19% observed a single time. Sequencing was performed on PBMCs. Receptors originate from a human donor in good health (CMV status not recorded). Some clones in this sample may be carry-over from other donors' samples.

The chain couples TRBV10-3 to TRBJ2-1, with 7 positions matching TRBD1. This CDR3 is 14 amino acids long. V was pared by 6 bases and J by 6 bases, with 8 bases of the junction left unmatched. Germline V CDR1 and CDR2: ENHRY, SYGVKD. Here the CDR3 DNA reads TGTGCCATCAGGACCCAGACAGGGATCAATGAGCAGTTCTTC. It codes for CAIRTQTGINEQFF.

There are many counts of this clonotype. As DNA, the CDR3 is TGTGCCAGCCCGACGTGCGGGGGGTCGGGTCAGCCCCAGCATTTT. It encodes CASPTCGGSGQPQHF. The V call is TRBV19, the J call TRBJ1-5; weak D call: TRBD1 (5 bases). Trimming pared 9 bases from V and 6 bases from J, leaving 21 bases between. Germline V gene sequence: CDR1 LNHDA, CDR2 SQIVND (reference sequence). CDR3 length equals 15 residues.

Only a few counts were recorded for this clonotype. The chain couples TRBV6-1 to TRBJ1-5, with D possibly TRBD1 on 6 matching bases. This CDR3 comprises 13 residues. Per the germline V gene, CDR1 is MNHNS and CDR2 is SASEGT. Trimming took 6 bases from V and 7 from J, leaving 13 bases between them. CDR3 in amino acids: CASRWQGIQPQHF. The CDR3 nucleotides read TGTGCCAGCAGGTGGCAGGGGATACAGCCCCAGCATTTT.

Worth noting for this clonotype: This may be a read error: a much more frequent sequence differs by one nucleotide. This sequence joins TRBV7-2 and TRBJ1-5; D possibly corresponds to TRBD1 (5 bases). CDR1 and CDR2 from the germline V gene are SGHTA and FQGNSA. The CDR3 runs 14 residues. CDR3 sequence: CGSSLGGGNQPQHF. The CDR3 DNA reads TGTGGCAGCAGCTTAGGAGGGGGCAATCAGCCCCAGCATTTT.

CDR3 DNA sequence: TGCAGTGCTAGAGATATCATGGCGGCAGGGAACAATCAGCCCCAGCATTTT. It translates to CSARDIMAAGNNQPQHF. The chain is built from TRBV20-1 and TRBJ1-5, with D possibly matching TRBD1 (5 bases). Germline CDR1 reads DFQATT; CDR2 reads SNEGSKA (reference sequence). Trimming cost V 0 bases and J 3 bases, with 18 bases left between them. The CDR3 is made up of 17 amino acids.

This chain uses TRBV6-6 with TRBJ1-5; tentative D call: TRBD1 (5 bases). CDR3 length: 15 amino acids. Per germline, CDR1 MNHNY and CDR2 SVGAGI (reference sequence). Trimming cost V 5 bases and J 5 bases, with 16 bases left between them. The CDR3 loop reads CASSVPGGGDQPQHF. The CDR3 region has the DNA TGTGCCAGCAGTGTTCCAGGCGGGGGAGATCAGCCCCAGCATTTT.

This clonotype turned up a few times. The chain links TRBV4-2 to TRBJ2-7; 9 bases match TRBD2. V was clipped by 5 bases and J by 5 bases; unmatched bases: 7. This CDR3 is built from 14 residues. From germline, CDR1 is LGHNA and CDR2 YNFKEQ. CDR3 residues: CASSTLAGTNEQYF. For the CDR3, the DNA is TGTGCCAGCAGCACCCTAGCGGGAACCAACGAGCAGTACTTC.

This clonotype appeared many times. The V and J genes are TRBV7-2 and TRBJ2-2, with D perhaps assigned TRBD1 or TRBD2 (6 bases each). Germline lookup yields CDR1 SGHTA and CDR2 FQGNSA. The CDR3 totals 15 residues. Trimming removed 1 base from V and 3 bases from J, with 9 bases in between. Written as DNA, the CDR3 is TGTGCCAGCAGCTTAGTCCGGGGGCACACCGGGGAGCTGTTTTTT. Its protein is CASSLVRGHTGELFF.

Here the CDR3 DNA reads TGTGCCATCCGGACTAGCGGTCGCACAGATACGCAGTATTTT. Translated: CAIRTSGRTDTQYF. The V call is TRBV10-3, the J call TRBJ2-3, with 10 bases aligning to TRBD2. Trimming removed 8 bases from V and 1 base from J; junction bases left unmatched: 3. In germline, CDR1 is ENHRY, CDR2 SYGVKD. The CDR3 covers 14 residues.

This clonotype was counted ten times or more. This rearrangement joins TRBV11-3 to TRBJ2-7; D is possibly TRBD2 (5 bases). Trimming shortened V by 6 bases and J by 4 bases, and 19 bases separated the two germline ends. The germline V gene encodes CDR1 SGHNT and CDR2 YENEEA. This CDR3 has 15 amino acids. The CDR3 coding sequence is TGTGCCAGCAGAGACACGAGCGGCCCGGTTTACGAGCAGTACTTC. Protein: CASRDTSGPVYEQYF.

The chain recombines TRBV7-9 with TRBJ1-3, with D uncertain. Per germline, CDR1 SEHNR and CDR2 FQNEAQ (reference sequence). This CDR3 is 13 amino acids long. V dropped 5 bases and J dropped 3 bases, with 8 bases sitting between them. CDR3 amino acids: CASSESLGNTIYF. CDR3 coding DNA: TGTGCCAGCAGCGAGTCTCTTGGAAACACCATATATTTT.

The chain is built from TRBV20-1 and TRBJ1-1, with 8 bases that match TRBD1. Looked up from germline, CDR1 is DFQATT and CDR2 is SNEGSKA (reference sequence). The CDR3 totals 15 residues. Here the CDR3 DNA reads TGCAGGCGCGGGGCAGGGGGCAAAGAGAACACTGAAGCTTTCTTT. It is translated as CRRGAGGKENTEAFF.

This clonotype was recorded many times. The V and J genes are TRBV7-2 and TRBJ2-1, with D hard to call. This CDR3 is 13 amino acids long. V shed 5 bases and J shed 10 bases, with 15 bases lying between them. Germline V gives CDR1 SGHTA, CDR2 FQGNSA. The CDR3 DNA reads TGTGCCAGCAGCCACTCGGCCCTTTTAGAGCAGTTCTTC. This translates into CASSHSALLEQFF.

This clonotype was found a few times. The chain recombines TRBV20-1 with TRBJ2-2; D uncertain. Germline-derived CDR1 and CDR2 are DFQATT and SNEGSKA (reference sequence). CDR3 size: 11 residues. Trimming took off 3 bases at V and 5 bases at J, with 4 bases between the two ends. The CDR3 loop is CSARRTGELFF. The CDR3 DNA sequence: TGCAGTGCTAGGAGAACCGGGGAGCTGTTTTTT.

The table lists this clonotype with a few counts. The chain couples TRBV7-8 to TRBJ2-1; tentative D call: TRBD1 (6 bases). Germline V CDR1 and CDR2: SGHVS, FQNEAQ. Trimming removed 1 base at V and 7 bases at J, with 14 bases between. This CDR3 has 15 amino acids. The CDR3 coding sequence is TGTGCCAGCAGCTTAGGAGGGGGAGAATGGAATGAGCAGTTCTTC. Protein product: CASSLGGGEWNEQFF.

Only a few counts were recorded for this clonotype. The chain is built from TRBV7-3 and TRBJ2-2; D is perhaps TRBD1 (6 bases). In germline, CDR1 is SGHTA, CDR2 FQGTGA. The CDR3 has 15 amino acids. With 5 bases removed from V and 2 bases from J, the gap between germline ends came to 12 bases. The CDR3 protein is CASSPDRSNTGELFF. DNA of the CDR3: TGTGCCAGCAGCCCAGACAGGTCAAACACCGGGGAGCTGTTTTTT.

The chain joins TRBV6-6 to TRBJ2-2; a weak D match, TRBD1 (5 bases). The V end was cut by 10 bases, the J end by 2 bases, with 14 bases between. Germline CDR1 MNHNY, CDR2 SVGAGI (reference sequence). The CDR3 is 14 residues long. CDR3 nucleotides: TGTGCCACTACTCTCGACAGAAACACCGGGGAGCTGTTTTTT. This codes for CATTLDRNTGELFF.

This clonotype was observed at least ten times. This chain joins TRBV7-6 and TRBJ1-4; D remains ambiguous. Trimming took 5 bases from V and 6 from J, leaving 10 bases between them. The length of the CDR3 is 13 residues. CDR1 and CDR2 from the germline V gene are SGHVS and FNYEAQ. The CDR3 sequence: CASSPTAYEKLFF. The DNA of the CDR3 is TGTGCCAGCAGCCCTACTGCTTATGAAAAACTGTTTTTT.

Concerning this clonotype: A single base separates this from a much larger clone, so it may be a read error. The chain has TRBV7-2 and TRBJ2-5, with D possibly being TRBD2 (7 bases). Germline CDR1 and CDR2: SGHTA and FQGNSA. The CDR3 runs 16 residues. Here the CDR3 reads CACSLGRAGVEETQYF. DNA of the CDR3: TGTGCCTGCAGCTTGGGGAGGGCAGGGGTGGAAGAGACCCAGTACTTC. The complete variable domain, with remaining parts taken from reference TRBV7-2 and TRBJ2-5, reads GAGVSQSPSNKVTEKGKDVELRCDPISGHTALYWYRQSLGQGLEFLIYFQGNSAPDKSGLPSDRFSAERTGGSVSTLTIQRTQQEDSAVYLCACSLGRAGVEETQYFGPGTRLLVL.

The chain links TRBV19 to TRBJ2-1; D is possibly TRBD2 (6 bases). Trimming left V 3 bases short and J 5 bases short, with 17 bases between. Germline V CDR1 and CDR2: LNHDA, SQIVND (reference sequence). CDR3 size: 16 residues. The CDR3 nucleotides are TGTGCCAGTAGTATTGTAATGGGACTCTTACACAATGAGCAGTTCTTC. This gives the protein CASSIVMGLLHNEQFF.

J is TRBJ2-7 and V is TRBV14; 9 nucleotides match TRBD2. This CDR3 has 15 amino acids. The V gene's germline CDR1 is SGHDN and CDR2 FVKESK. With V trimmed by 4 bases and J by 6 bases, 10 bases remained unmatched. DNA of the CDR3: TGTGCCAGCAGCCCTCGGGTTAGCGGGAGATCCGAGCAGTACTTC. It is translated as CASSPRVSGRSEQYF.

This clonotype was counted a few times. The chain combines TRBV4-2 with TRBJ2-1; 9 nucleotides align to TRBD2. Germline-derived CDR1 and CDR2 are LGHNA and YNFKEQ. Germline trimming cut 3 bases from V and 7 bases from J; bases unmatched to any gene: 4. This CDR3 has 14 amino acids. This CDR3 is CASSQREGKNEQFF. The CDR3 DNA reads TGTGCCAGCAGCCAGCGGGAGGGAAAAAATGAGCAGTTCTTC.

This clonotype was counted a few times. The V and J genes are TRBV2 and TRBJ1-5; the D is unclear. This CDR3 is built from 16 residues. Germline CDR1 SNHLY, CDR2 FYNNEI. The V end was cut by 0 bases, the J end by 1 base, with 10 bases between. For the CDR3, the DNA is TGTGCCAGCAGTGAAGCCCCGGGCGGGAGCAATCAGCCCCAGCATTTT. Encoded protein: CASSEAPGGSNQPQHF. The full variable domain, with the rest looked up from reference TRBV2 and TRBJ1-5, is EPEVTQTPSHQVTQMGQEVILRCVPISNHLYFYWYRQILGQKVEFLVSFYNNEISEKSEIFDDQFSVERPDGSNFTLKIRSTKLEDSAMYFCASSEAPGGSNQPQHFGDGTRLSIL.

This clonotype was observed at least ten times. V gene TRBV12-3 or TRBV12-4 combines with J gene TRBJ2-1; D gene unclear. V lost 8 bases and J lost 7, with 15 bases in between. CDR3 length equals 13 residues. CDR3 bases: TGTGCCAGCGGAAAGGCTCTAAAGAATGAGCAGTTCTTC. Protein sequence: CASGKALKNEQFF.

In this sample, this clonotype turned up a few times. V gene TRBV29-1 combines with J gene TRBJ1-1; no clear D gene. CDR1 and CDR2 (germline): SQVTM, ANQGSEA. Trimming removed 6 bases from V and 10 bases from J, with 18 bases in between. The CDR3 consists of 12 residues. The CDR3 loop reads CSVTSDRPGAFF. CDR3 nucleotide sequence: TGCAGCGTCACAAGCGACCGGCCCGGAGCTTTCTTT.

Many counts were recorded for this clonotype. The CDR3 DNA follows: TGTGCCAGCAGCGTCACAGGGGACAATGAGCAGTTCTTC. Its protein product is CASSVTGDNEQFF. This chain joins TRBV7-2 and TRBJ2-1; 7 positions match TRBD1. The CDR3 length is 13 residues. Germline values: CDR1 SGHTA, CDR2 FQGNSA. After removal of 5 bases from V and 5 bases from J, the junction contained 3 bases not matched to a gene.

CDR3 sequence (DNA): TGTGCCAGCAGCTTACCTACGAATTACTATGGCTACACCTTC. Its protein product is CASSLPTNYYGYTF. This chain connects TRBV13 to TRBJ1-2, with D unclear. In germline, CDR1 is PRHDT, CDR2 FYEKMQ (reference sequence). This CDR3 has 14 residues. Between the trimmed V and J ends, which lost 2 bases and 3 bases, there was a span of 10 bases. The whole variable domain, filled in from reference TRBV13 and TRBJ1-2, reads AAGVIQSPRHLIKEKRETATLKCYPIPRHDTVYWYQQGPGQDPQFLISFYEKMQSDKGSIPDRFSAQQFSDYHSELNMSSLELGDSALYFCASSLPTNYYGYTFGSGTRLTVV.

This clonotype came up once. The chain joins TRBV19 to TRBJ1-2; D is ambiguous. CDR1 is LNHDA and CDR2 is SQIVND in the germline V gene (reference sequence). CDR3 length: 13 amino acids. V lost 9 bases and J lost 4, with 15 bases in between. The CDR3 sequence: CASKVRGSYGYTF. The CDR3, as DNA: TGTGCCAGCAAGGTACGGGGATCCTATGGCTACACCTTC.

This clonotype was picked up many times. This chain uses TRBV28 with TRBJ1-5; D call uncertain. This CDR3 has 14 residues. CDR1 and CDR2 from the germline V gene are MDHEN and SYDVKM. V gave up 7 bases and J gave up 1 base, with 11 bases separating them. Here the CDR3 DNA reads TGTGCCAGCATCTCGGGGAGCAGCAATCAGCCCCAGCATTTT. Protein sequence: CASISGSSNQPQHF. The full variable domain, its missing parts supplied by reference TRBV28 and TRBJ1-5, is DVKVTQSSRYLVKRTGEKVFLECVQDMDHENMFWYRQDPGLGLRLIYFSYDVKMKEKGDIPEGYSVSREKKERFSLILESASTNQTSMYLCASISGSSNQPQHFGDGTRLSIL.